These 3 T cell receptor beta chains share one sample of origin, sequenced in a study of blood T cell repertoires in COVID-19 (dated by TCRdb to 2018 to 2020). The library was made by the immunoSEQ multiplex PCR assay. TCRdb provides this immuneACCESS table in a form limited to in-frame rearrangements. Some clones are lacking; in checked studies, under half of them reflect an unresolved V gene, and why the rest are absent is not known. The sample records roughly 110,000 clones, approximately 85% of which are singletons. The ten biggest clones cover 5% to 6% of the sample. The sequenced material came from peripheral blood. These receptors all stem from a woman in her sixties or seventies with COVID-19, enrolled during active disease.

This chain connects TRBV19 to TRBJ1-5, with a possible D match to TRBD1 (5 bases). V dropped 5 bases and J dropped 4 bases, with 15 bases sitting between them. The germline V gene has CDR1 LNHDA and CDR2 SQIVND (reference sequence). This CDR3 has 15 amino acids. The CDR3 DNA is TGTGCCAGTAGTGTCGGACATTTGGGGAATCAGCCCCAGCATTTT. This codes for CASSVGHLGNQPQHF.

The gene calls are TRBV15 and TRBJ2-7; 7 bases agree with TRBD1. The junction had 5 bases not matched to a gene; V was cut back by 2 bases and J by 1 base. Per the germline V gene, CDR1 is LNHNV and CDR2 is YYDKDF (reference sequence). The CDR3 sequence is 15 residues long. The CDR3 coding sequence is TGTGCCACCAGCAGACCGACAGGGACATCCTACGAGCAGTACTTC. Translating it yields CATSRPTGTSYEQYF.

V usage is TRBV5-1 and J usage is TRBJ2-2, with no clear D. The germline V gene has CDR1 SGHRS and CDR2 YFSETQ. The CDR3 loop spans 15 amino acids. The V end lost 0 bases, the J end lost 1 base, and 7 bases lay between the germline ends. In DNA form, the CDR3 reads TGCGCCAGCAGCTTGGGGCCAGGGAACACCGGGGAGCTGTTTTTT. Translating gives CASSLGPGNTGELFF.